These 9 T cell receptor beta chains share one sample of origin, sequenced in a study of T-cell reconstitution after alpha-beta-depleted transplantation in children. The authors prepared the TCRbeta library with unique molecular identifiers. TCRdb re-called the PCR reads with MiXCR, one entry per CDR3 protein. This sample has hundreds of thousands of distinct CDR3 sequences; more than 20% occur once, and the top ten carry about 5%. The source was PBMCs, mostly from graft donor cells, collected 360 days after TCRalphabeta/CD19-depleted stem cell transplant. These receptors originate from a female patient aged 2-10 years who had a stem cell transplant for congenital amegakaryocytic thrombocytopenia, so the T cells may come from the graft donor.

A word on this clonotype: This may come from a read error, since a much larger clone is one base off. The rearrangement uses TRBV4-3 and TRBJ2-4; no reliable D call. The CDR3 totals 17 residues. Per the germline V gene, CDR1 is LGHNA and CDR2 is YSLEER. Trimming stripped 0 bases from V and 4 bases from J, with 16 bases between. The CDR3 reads CASSQDPLWVEKNIQYF. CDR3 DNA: TGCGCCAGCAGCCAAGATCCACTGTGGGTGGAAAAAAACATTCAGTACTTC.

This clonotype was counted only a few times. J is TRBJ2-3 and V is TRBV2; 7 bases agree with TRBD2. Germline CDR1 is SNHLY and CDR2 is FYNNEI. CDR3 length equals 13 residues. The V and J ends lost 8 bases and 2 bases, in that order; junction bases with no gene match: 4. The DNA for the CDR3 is TGTGCCAGCGGGGGGGACTTCACAGATACGCAGTATTTT. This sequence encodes CASGGDFTDTQYF.

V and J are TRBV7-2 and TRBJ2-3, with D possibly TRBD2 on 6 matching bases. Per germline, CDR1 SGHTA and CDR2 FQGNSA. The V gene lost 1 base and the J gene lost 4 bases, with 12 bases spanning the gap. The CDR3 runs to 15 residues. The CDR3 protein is CASSLDGGRSDTQYF. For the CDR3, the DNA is TGTGCCAGCAGCTTAGATGGAGGGAGGTCAGATACGCAGTATTTT.

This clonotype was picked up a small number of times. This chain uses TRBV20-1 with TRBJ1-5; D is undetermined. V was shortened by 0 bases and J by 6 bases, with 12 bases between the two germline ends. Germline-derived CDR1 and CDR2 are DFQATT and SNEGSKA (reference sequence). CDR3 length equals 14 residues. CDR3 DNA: TGCAGTGCTAGAGACGGACCCGAGGCTCAGCCCCAGCATTTT. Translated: CSARDGPEAQPQHF.

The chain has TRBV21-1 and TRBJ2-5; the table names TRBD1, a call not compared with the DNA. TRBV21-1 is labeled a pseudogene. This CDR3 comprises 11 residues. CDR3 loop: CASSLRDRKYF. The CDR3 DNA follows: TGTGCCAGCAGCCTCCGGGACAGGAAGTACTTC.

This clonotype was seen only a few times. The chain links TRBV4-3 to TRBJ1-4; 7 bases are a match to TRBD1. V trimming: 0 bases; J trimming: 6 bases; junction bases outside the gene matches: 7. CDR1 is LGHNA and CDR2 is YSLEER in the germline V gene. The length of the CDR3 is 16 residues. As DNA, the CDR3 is TGCGCCAGCAGCCAAGATTTGCCTCAGGGGGATGAAAAACTGTTTTTT. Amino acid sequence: CASSQDLPQGDEKLFF.

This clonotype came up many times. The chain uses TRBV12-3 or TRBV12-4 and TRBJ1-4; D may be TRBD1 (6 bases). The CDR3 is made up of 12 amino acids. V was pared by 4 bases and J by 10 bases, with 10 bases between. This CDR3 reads CASSWRGGKLFF. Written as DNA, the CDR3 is TGTGCCAGCAGTTGGAGAGGGGGAAAACTGTTTTTT.

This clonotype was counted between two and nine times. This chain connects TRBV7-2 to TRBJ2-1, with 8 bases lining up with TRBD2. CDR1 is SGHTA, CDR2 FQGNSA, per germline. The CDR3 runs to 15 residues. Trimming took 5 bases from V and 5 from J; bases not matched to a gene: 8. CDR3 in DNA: TGTGCCAGCAGCCTTAGCGGGAACGGGCACAATGAGCAGTTCTTC. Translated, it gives CASSLSGNGHNEQFF.

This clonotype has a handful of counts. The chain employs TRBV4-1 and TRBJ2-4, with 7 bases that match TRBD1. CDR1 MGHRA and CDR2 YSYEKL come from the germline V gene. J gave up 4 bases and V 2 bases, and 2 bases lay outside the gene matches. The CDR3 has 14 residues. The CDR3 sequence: CASSQPGQKNIQYF. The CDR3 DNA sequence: TGCGCCAGCAGCCAACCGGGACAGAAAAACATTCAGTACTTC.